Each of the 27 T cell receptor beta chains below was sequenced from the same sample in a study of blood T cell repertoires in COVID-19 (TCRdb year 2020). Receptors were amplified or captured by the immunoSEQ multiplex PCR assay. This immuneACCESS table, as held by TCRdb, lists in-frame sequences with V and J called but not all clones. Of the missing ones, under half trace to an unresolved V gene in checked studies; the others have no known cause. The sample table records tens of thousands of clones; about 91% of these occur just once. The leading ten clones occupy less than 15% of the sample. What was sequenced was peripheral blood. The receptors come from a human donor with active COVID-19. The donor label of this sample is uncertain.

The CDR3 spells CASSPRRGSDEQYF. The CDR3 coding sequence is TGTGCCAGCAGCCCACGTAGAGGGTCCGACGAGCAGTACTTC. The chain recombines TRBV7-8 with TRBJ2-7; TRBD2 might be the D (5 bases). CDR1 and CDR2 (germline): SGHVS, FQNEAQ. Trimming cost V 5 bases and J 5 bases, with 16 bases left between them. CDR3 length: 14 amino acids.

The CDR3 spells CATENGSYNEQFF. The CDR3 nucleotides are TGTGCCACCGAAAACGGTTCCTACAATGAGCAGTTCTTC. This chain joins TRBV10-3 and TRBJ2-1; unclear D gene. Trimming stripped 10 bases from V and 1 base from J, with 11 bases between. The CDR3 is 13 residues long. Germline V gene data show CDR1 as ENHRY and CDR2 as SYGVKD.

In DNA, the CDR3 is TGTGCCAGCAAGACTAGCGGGGGGCAGTATTTT. It is translated as CASKTSGGQYF. The rearrangement joins TRBV6-5 to TRBJ2-3; TRBD2 matches at 12 bases. V gave up 7 bases and J gave up 11 bases; unmatched junction bases: 1. Germline V lookup: CDR1 MNHEY, CDR2 SVGAGI. The CDR3 consists of 11 residues.

The genes are TRBV28 and TRBJ2-1, with 8 bases matching TRBD2. J gave up 5 bases and V 4 bases, and 7 bases lay outside the gene matches. The CDR3 length is 15 residues. The germline CDR1 and CDR2 sequences are MDHEN and SYDVKM. The CDR3 is CASSSPGTRDNEQFF. DNA of the CDR3: TGTGCCAGCAGTTCCCCCGGGACTAGGGACAATGAGCAGTTCTTC.

This chain uses TRBV21-1 with TRBJ2-2; the table's D call, TRBD1, has no DNA check behind it. TRBV21-1 corresponds to a pseudogene. This CDR3 contains 11 residues. The CDR3 region is CASSNRGKLFF. The DNA of the CDR3 is TGTGCCAGCAGCAATAGGGGAAAGCTGTTTTTT.

The chain combines TRBV27 with TRBJ1-1; D perhaps matches TRBD1 (6 bases). V lost 5 bases, J lost 0 bases, and 13 bases lay in between. Per germline, CDR1 MNHEY and CDR2 SMNVEV (reference sequence). CDR3 size: 15 residues. The CDR3 is CASSRGGVLNTEAFF. DNA of the CDR3: TGTGCCAGCAGTAGGGGGGGGGTTTTGAACACTGAAGCTTTCTTT.

The rearrangement uses TRBV7-2 and TRBJ1-6, with D uncertain. Germline lookup yields CDR1 SGHTA and CDR2 FQGNSA. Trimming left V 5 bases short and J 7 bases short, with 6 bases between. This CDR3 is built from 12 residues. The CDR3 DNA is TGTGCCAGCAGCCTAACCAATTCACCCCTCCACTTT. This codes for CASSLTNSPLHF.

The rearrangement uses TRBV24-1 and TRBJ2-1; D remains ambiguous. This CDR3 spans 13 amino acids. Germline lookup yields CDR1 KGHDR and CDR2 SFDVKD. Trimming cost V 7 bases and J 6 bases, with 12 bases left between them. CDR3 DNA: TGTGCCACCAGCATCTCTACCCGCAATGAGCAGTTCTTC. Amino acids: CATSISTRNEQFF.

CDR3 nucleotide sequence: TGTGCCAGCAGCCCTATTCCCAATAGCAATCAGCCCCAGCATTTT. It specifies CASSPIPNSNQPQHF. The gene calls are TRBV7-8 and TRBJ1-5; no clear D. CDR1 is SGHVS and CDR2 is FQNEAQ in the germline V gene. V was shortened by 5 bases and J by 0 bases, with 11 bases between the two germline ends. This CDR3 contains 15 residues.

Here the CDR3 reads CASSASPGTSGRTDTQYF. CDR3 coding DNA: TGTGCCAGCAGTGCCTCACCCGGGACTAGCGGGAGGACAGATACGCAGTATTTT. The rearrangement links TRBV9 to TRBJ2-3; 15 positions match TRBD2. This CDR3 is built from 18 residues. The trim removed 5 bases at V and 3 bases at J, leaving 10 bases unmatched. Germline V gene data show CDR1 as SGDLS and CDR2 as YYNGEE.

The CDR3 nucleotides are TGTGCCAGCAGAAGGACGCTTGGAGGCTATAACACTGAAGCTTTCTTT. Amino acids: CASRRTLGGYNTEAFF. This chain joins TRBV6-4 and TRBJ1-1; D is undetermined. Trimming removed 6 bases at V and 2 bases at J, with 19 bases between. The germline V gene has CDR1 MRHNA and CDR2 SNTAGT. The CDR3 is 16 amino acids.

This chain links TRBV9 with TRBJ2-3; D is perhaps TRBD1 (5 bases). CDR1 SGDLS and CDR2 YYNGEE come from the germline V gene. Trimming cost V 1 base and J 1 base, with 7 bases left between them. This CDR3 has 14 amino acids. CDR3 amino acids: CASSVIQGTDTQYF. The CDR3 coding sequence is TGTGCCAGCAGCGTAATACAGGGCACAGATACGCAGTATTTT.

V and J are TRBV4-1 and TRBJ2-1, with 8 positions matching TRBD2. The trim removed 5 bases at V and 5 bases at J, leaving 5 bases unmatched. The CDR3 is 14 residues long. Germline V lookup: CDR1 MGHRA, CDR2 YSYEKL. CDR3 protein: CASSSGRGNNEQFF. DNA for the CDR3: TGCGCCAGCAGCAGCGGGAGAGGGAACAATGAGCAGTTCTTC.

In this sample, this clone turned up once. The V and J genes are TRBV5-1 and TRBJ2-1, with TRBD2 matching over 11 bases. Germline V gives CDR1 SGHRS, CDR2 YFSETQ. The CDR3 covers 15 residues. Trimming at V came to 7 bases and at J to 9 bases, leaving 12 bases not matched to a gene. CDR3 amino acids: CASGTGTSGSVEQFF. The CDR3 DNA is TGCGCCAGCGGAACCGGGACTAGCGGTTCGGTTGAGCAGTTCTTC.

This rearrangement joins TRBV27 to TRBJ1-4, with TRBD1 identical over 7 bases. This CDR3 region has 14 residues. V trimming: 3 bases; J trimming: 7 bases; junction bases outside the gene matches: 5. Germline-derived CDR1 and CDR2 are MNHEY and SMNVEV (reference sequence). The CDR3 nucleotides are TGTGCCAGCAGTTTGACCAGGGGGACTGAAAAACTGTTTTTT. Protein sequence: CASSLTRGTEKLFF.

The rearrangement links TRBV11-2 to TRBJ2-3; perhaps TRBD2 as D (5 bases). V was shortened by 5 bases and J by 3 bases, with 9 bases between the two germline ends. The CDR3 spans 13 residues. Germline V gives CDR1 SGHAT, CDR2 FQNNGV. CDR3: CASSPGRTDTQYF. The CDR3 nucleotides read TGTGCCAGCAGCCCGGGAAGAACAGATACGCAGTATTTT.

The genes are TRBV9 and TRBJ2-7, with 8 bases lining up with TRBD2. The CDR3 has 15 amino acids. V trimming: 4 bases; J trimming: 2 bases; junction bases outside the gene matches: 8. CDR1 and CDR2 from the germline V gene are SGDLS and YYNGEE. CDR3 amino acids: CASSPGGAVPYEQYF. Here the CDR3 DNA reads TGTGCCAGCAGCCCCGGGGGGGCAGTTCCCTACGAGCAGTACTTC.

The CDR3 DNA is TGTGCCAGCAGCCGCACCGTTACAGGGAACTATGGCTACACCTTC. It specifies CASSRTVTGNYGYTF. This chain joins TRBV7-9 and TRBJ1-2, with a possible D match to TRBD1 (6 bases). CDR3 length equals 15 residues. V lost 5 bases and J lost 2, with 15 bases in between. Germline-derived CDR1 and CDR2 are SEHNR and FQNEAQ (reference sequence).

This clone was counted once. The chain couples TRBV7-8 to TRBJ1-5, with a tentative D call TRBD1 (6 bases). V was shortened by 1 base and J by 7 bases, with 14 bases between the two germline ends. The germline CDR1 and CDR2 sequences are SGHVS and FQNEAQ. The CDR3 extends over 15 amino acids. This chain's CDR3 is CASSLGGTRGQPQHF. The CDR3 DNA sequence: TGTGCCAGCAGCTTAGGAGGGACCAGGGGACAGCCCCAGCATTTT.

This clone has ten or more counts. This chain connects TRBV19 to TRBJ2-2; D possibly corresponds to TRBD2 (5 bases). Trimming pared 7 bases from V and 4 bases from J, leaving 10 bases between. In germline, CDR1 is LNHDA, CDR2 SQIVND (reference sequence). The CDR3 spans 13 residues. DNA of the CDR3: TGTGCCAGTACGGAAGGAGGCACCGGGGAGCTGTTTTTT. Translating gives CASTEGGTGELFF.

The chain's CDR3 is CASSPRSSGANVLTF. CDR3 sequence (DNA): TGTGCCAGCAGCCCACGGAGCTCTGGGGCCAACGTCCTGACTTTC. V is TRBV7-2 and J is TRBJ2-6; D is undetermined. The germline V gene has CDR1 SGHTA and CDR2 FQGNSA. V was clipped by 5 bases and J by 0 bases, with 8 bases between them. The CDR3 contains 15 residues.

This clone occurred a few times. The chain joins TRBV5-4 to TRBJ1-6, with 9 bases that match TRBD1. Germline lookup yields CDR1 SGHNT and CDR2 YYREEE (reference sequence). This CDR3 is 16 amino acids long. Trimming at V came to 3 bases and at J to 7 bases, leaving 8 bases not matched to a gene. This chain's CDR3 is CASSSRGGTGNSPLHF. The CDR3 coding sequence is TGTGCCAGCAGCTCCCGGGGAGGGACAGGGAATTCACCCCTCCACTTT.

V gene TRBV18 combines with J gene TRBJ2-5; 7 nucleotides match TRBD1. Germline V gene data show CDR1 as KGHSH and CDR2 as LQKENI. V lost 5 bases to trimming and J lost 1 base; unmatched junction nucleotides: 7. This CDR3 contains 15 residues. The CDR3 DNA follows: TGTGCCAGCTCAGCGTCGACAGGGATCCAAGAGACCCAGTACTTC. Protein product: CASSASTGIQETQYF.

The chain joins TRBV7-2 to TRBJ2-6, with D possibly matching TRBD2 (5 bases). Per germline, CDR1 SGHTA and CDR2 FQGNSA. This CDR3 has 17 residues. The V and J ends lost 3 bases and 4 bases respectively, with 16 bases between them. The CDR3 coding sequence is TGTGCCAGCAGCTTGTACACGGGATACAGAGGGGCCAACGTCCTGACTTTC. The encoded protein is CASSLYTGYRGANVLTF.

The chain joins TRBV7-2 to TRBJ2-7; D is possibly TRBD1 (6 bases). The V gene's germline CDR1 is SGHTA and CDR2 FQGNSA. This CDR3 comprises 14 residues. Deletions cut 3 bases from V and 4 bases from J, with 13 bases between. DNA for the CDR3: TGTGCCAGCAGCTTCGGACAGTGGGGGTACGAGCAGTACTTC. Residues: CASSFGQWGYEQYF.

The chain links TRBV18 to TRBJ2-1, with D possibly being TRBD2 (6 bases). The CDR3 runs 16 residues. The V gene lost 0 bases and the J gene lost 6 bases, with 15 bases spanning the gap. CDR1 is KGHSH and CDR2 is LQKENI in the germline V gene. The CDR3 DNA reads TGTGCCAGCTCACCACCGTACGGGAGCGGGCCCAATGAGCAGTTCTTC. Translating it yields CASSPPYGSGPNEQFF.

V and J are TRBV7-2 and TRBJ1-2; 9 bases are a match to TRBD1. V shed 4 bases and J 8 bases; nucleotides not matched to a gene: 14. The CDR3 sequence is 16 residues long. Per germline, CDR1 SGHTA and CDR2 FQGNSA. Here the CDR3 reads CASSSYGTGLGRGYTF. CDR3 nucleotides: TGTGCCAGCAGCTCCTACGGGACAGGGCTCGGTCGCGGCTACACCTTC.